This T cell receptor beta chain was found in a study of beta chain features in type 1 diabetes. TCRB transcripts that were expressed got sequenced, as all of the isolated RNA had been reverse transcribed. Produced via immunoSEQ multiplex PCR; TCRdb's table is partial and in-frame only. Among 330,000 or so clones listed, around a fifth were seen once. The CDR3 runs to 15 residues. The J segment lost 1 base and the V segment lost 0 bases, leaving 2 bases of the junction unmatched. Germline V lookup: CDR1 SGHNT, CDR2 YYREEE (reference sequence). Study-wide results and limits: Type 1 diabetes patients had TCRB CDR3s that were shorter (moderately but significantly so) in all four CD4+ subsets.

For this clone: As yet, its antigen is unknown.

The sequenced material came from naive CD4+ T cells from blood. The receptor was isolated from a woman under 30 in good health. The chain carries TRBV5-4 and TRBJ2-5, with TRBD2 matching 8 bases. The CDR3, as DNA: TGTGCCAGCAGCTTGGGAGGACTAGCCCAAGAGACCCAGTACTTC. It is translated as CASSLGGLAQETQYF.